This TCR beta chain was documented in a study of early T cells in non-severe SARS-CoV-2 infection. As for the study in general: Chains were not paired, and sequencing was done on bulk RNA from unsorted whole blood. Whole-study findings and limits: Matches to VDJdb favored anti-spike CD8 responses and missed private and CD4 specificities.

To note about this clonotype: As yet, its antigen is unknown.

Individual cDNA molecules received unique molecular identifiers during library preparation. TCRdb recomputed calls from the 5' RACE reads with MiXCR, one row per CDR3 protein. The sample has about 64,000 distinct CDR3 sequences, over 10% seen once; the top ten hold roughly 4.2%. Sequencing used whole blood. The TCR was taken from an adult who was a healthcare worker with PCR-confirmed SARS-CoV-2 infection or an uninfected control (not recorded which).

DNA for the CDR3: TGTGCCAGCAGCTCCGAGAGCGGACTCCACAATGAGCAGTTCTTC. This sequence encodes CASSSESGLHNEQFF. The chain joins TRBV7-9 to TRBJ2-1, with TRBD2 as a possible D gene (5 bases). V shed 4 bases and J shed 5 bases, with 15 bases lying between them. Per germline, CDR1 SEHNR and CDR2 FQNEAQ (reference sequence). This CDR3 is built from 15 residues.